The 8 T cell receptor beta chains given below trace back to one sample, sequenced in a study of shared clonotypes between healthy human individuals. Repertoires were generated with immunoSEQ multiplex PCR, while TCRdb's copy carries only in-frame clones and drops some. The sample has around 2,000,000 clones, about 95% seen once. As defined, naive CD8 cells were CD45RO-negative and positively selected for CCR7, with terminally differentiated effector memory CD45RA+ cells excluded. The sequenced sample consisted of naive CD8+ T cells sorted from blood. All receptors derive from a man in his late teens or twenties in good health.

V gene TRBV28 combines with J gene TRBJ2-7, with D tentatively TRBD2 (6 bases). The V gene lost 10 bases and the J gene lost 2 bases, with 9 bases spanning the gap. This CDR3 comprises 11 residues. CDR1 MDHEN and CDR2 SYDVKM come from the germline V gene. The CDR3 sequence: CATRGAYEQYF. Here the CDR3 DNA reads TGTGCCACCCGCGGGGCCTACGAGCAGTACTTC.

This chain uses TRBV6-5 with TRBJ1-5; D perhaps matches TRBD1 (6 bases). This CDR3 region has 15 residues. V lost 0 bases to trimming and J lost 3 bases, with 9 bases between them. Germline V gene lookup returns CDR1 MNHEY and CDR2 SVGAGI. The CDR3 DNA reads TGTGCCAGCAGTTACTCGGGACAACCCAATCAGCCCCAGCATTTT. It translates to CASSYSGQPNQPQHF.

The chain joins TRBV4-3 to TRBJ2-5; no clear D gene. In germline, CDR1 is LGHNA, CDR2 YSLEER. V lost 0 bases and J lost 2, with 10 bases in between. This CDR3 comprises 15 residues. The CDR3 loop reads CASSQDFSMQETQYF. Written as DNA, the CDR3 is TGCGCCAGCAGCCAAGATTTTAGCATGCAAGAGACCCAGTACTTC.

The chain is built from TRBV5-5 and TRBJ2-2; D is uncertain. The germline CDR1 and CDR2 sequences are SGHKS and YYEKEE (reference sequence). The CDR3 spans 16 residues. Trimming cost V 0 bases and J 3 bases, with 12 bases left between them. The CDR3 region is CASSLDPTDYTGELFF. Here the CDR3 DNA reads TGTGCCAGCAGCTTGGACCCCACAGATTACACCGGGGAGCTGTTTTTT.

The rearrangement uses TRBV30 and TRBJ2-7; D is possibly TRBD1 (5 bases). CDR1 GTSNPN and CDR2 SVGIG come from the germline V gene (reference sequence). This CDR3 is 13 amino acids long. V was pared by 5 bases and J by 4 bases, with 15 bases between. DNA of the CDR3: TGTGCCTGGGGGCCAGGGTCGTTTTACGAGCAGTACTTC. Its protein product is CAWGPGSFYEQYF.

The chain has TRBV5-1 and TRBJ2-7; 10 bases fit TRBD1. Trimming took 3 bases from V and 1 from J; bases not matched to a gene: 16. Germline V CDR1 and CDR2: SGHRS, YFSETQ. The CDR3 spans 19 residues. The CDR3 reads CASSWTGTGVSMRSYEQYF. CDR3 nucleotides: TGCGCCAGCAGCTGGACCGGGACAGGGGTATCTATGCGGTCCTACGAGCAGTACTTC.

The rearrangement uses TRBV4-1 and TRBJ2-1; D may be TRBD2 (5 bases). Per the germline V gene, CDR1 is MGHRA and CDR2 is YSYEKL. Trimming pared 4 bases from V and 2 bases from J, leaving 12 bases between. The CDR3 covers 15 residues. The CDR3 DNA sequence: TGCGCCAGCAGCCCATTGGGAGAAGCCTACAATGAGCAGTTCTTC. Translated, it gives CASSPLGEAYNEQFF.

The chain joins TRBV27 to TRBJ2-1, with D possibly matching TRBD2 (6 bases). The CDR3 extends over 14 amino acids. CDR1 is MNHEY and CDR2 is SMNVEV in the germline V gene (reference sequence). Trimming cost V 7 bases and J 5 bases, with 15 bases left between them. Written as DNA, the CDR3 is TGTGCCAGCACCTTACGGGGGTTTAACAATGAGCAGTTCTTC. Protein sequence: CASTLRGFNNEQFF.